The TCR beta chain under discussion was sequenced for a study of T cell clonality in common variable immunodeficiency. Findings and limits, study-wide: Fewer deletions and N-nucleotide insertions were reportedly seen in common variable immunodeficiency TCR beta sequences.

This clone was detected many times. The antigen is undetermined. The read is 3 residues too short to cover the CDR3 end, so that end is filled in from the germline J gene. Assay used: immunoSEQ multiplex PCR; TCRdb lists only in-frame clones, some missing. The record shows about 35,000 clones for this sample, with no singletons present. CDR1 is SEHNR and CDR2 is FQNEAQ in the germline V gene (reference sequence). Trimming left V 7 bases short and J 6 bases short, with 14 bases between. The CDR3 length is 13 residues. Sample: peripheral blood mononuclear cells. The TCR was taken from a human donor with common variable immunodeficiency. The chain has TRBV7-9 and TRBJ2-3; D may correspond to TRBD1 or TRBD2 (5 bases each). CDR3 DNA (partial): TGTGCCAGCACCGAGGGGTCAGAGGATACG. It yields the protein CASTEGSEDT. The CDR3 as a whole reads CASTEGSEDTQYF.